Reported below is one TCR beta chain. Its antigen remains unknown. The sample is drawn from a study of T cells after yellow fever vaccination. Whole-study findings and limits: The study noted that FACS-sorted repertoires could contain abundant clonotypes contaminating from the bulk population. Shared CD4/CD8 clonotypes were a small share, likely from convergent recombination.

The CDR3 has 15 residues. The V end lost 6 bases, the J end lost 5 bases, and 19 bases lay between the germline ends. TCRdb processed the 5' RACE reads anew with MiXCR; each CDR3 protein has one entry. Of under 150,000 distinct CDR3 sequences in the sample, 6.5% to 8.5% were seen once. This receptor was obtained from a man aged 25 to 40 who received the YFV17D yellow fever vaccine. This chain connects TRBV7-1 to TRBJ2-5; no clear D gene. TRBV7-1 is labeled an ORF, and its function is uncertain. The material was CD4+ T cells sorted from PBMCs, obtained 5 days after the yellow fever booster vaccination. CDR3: CASSLRTNPLETQYF. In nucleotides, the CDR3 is TGTGCCAGCAGTCTCCGGACGAACCCGTTGGAGACCCAGTACTTC.